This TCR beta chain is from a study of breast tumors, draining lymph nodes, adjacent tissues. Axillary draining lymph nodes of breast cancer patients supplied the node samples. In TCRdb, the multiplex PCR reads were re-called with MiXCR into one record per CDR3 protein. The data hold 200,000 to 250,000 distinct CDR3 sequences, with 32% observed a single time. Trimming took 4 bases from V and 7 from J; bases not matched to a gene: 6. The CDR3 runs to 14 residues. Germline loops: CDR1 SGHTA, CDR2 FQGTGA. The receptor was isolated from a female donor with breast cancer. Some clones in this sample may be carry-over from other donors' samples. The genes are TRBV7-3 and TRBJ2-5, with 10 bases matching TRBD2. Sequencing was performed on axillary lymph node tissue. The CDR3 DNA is TGTGCCAGCAGCTCTAGCGGGAGCCGGGGGACCCAGTACTTC. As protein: CASSSSGSRGTQYF.